This TCR beta chain was sequenced for a study of regulatory T cells in long-lasting Graves disease. The study's findings and limits: Persistent patients shared about 2,800 public clonotypes among themselves. Newly diagnosed patients shared fewer, at under 1,000. With persistent disease, TRBV28, TRBJ1-2 and TRBJ2-5 were the favored segments.

This clonotype was recorded at least ten times. The antigen is undetermined. This CDR3 is 18 amino acids long. The germline CDR1 and CDR2 sequences are LNHDA and SQIVND (reference sequence). The ends lost 4 bases at V and 0 bases at J; junction bases unmatched: 12. Libraries of TCR beta came from iRepertoire HTBI primers plus Arm-PCR of CDR3 regions. One entry per CDR3 protein results from TCRdb running MiXCR on the multiplex PCR reads. Among some 470,000 distinct CDR3 sequences, under 25% were seen once, and the ten largest hold 6.5% to 9%. Time point indicated: persistent/refractory GD, antithyroid drugs over 5 years with positive TRAb. With RNA extracted from PBMCs as input, the TCR library was made. Patients hailed from an endocrinology department in Xi'an, China.

This TCR came from a female donor with Graves disease. Sequencing was performed on peripheral blood mononuclear cells (PBMCs), taken when the disease was refractory, from a patient treated with antithyroid drugs. The chain is built from TRBV19 and TRBJ1-5, with TRBD1 matching over 7 bases. The CDR3 DNA reads TGTGCCAGTAGTACCTCCCGGGACAGCCAATATAGCAATCAGCCCCAGCATTTT. It is translated as CASSTSRDSQYSNQPQHF.